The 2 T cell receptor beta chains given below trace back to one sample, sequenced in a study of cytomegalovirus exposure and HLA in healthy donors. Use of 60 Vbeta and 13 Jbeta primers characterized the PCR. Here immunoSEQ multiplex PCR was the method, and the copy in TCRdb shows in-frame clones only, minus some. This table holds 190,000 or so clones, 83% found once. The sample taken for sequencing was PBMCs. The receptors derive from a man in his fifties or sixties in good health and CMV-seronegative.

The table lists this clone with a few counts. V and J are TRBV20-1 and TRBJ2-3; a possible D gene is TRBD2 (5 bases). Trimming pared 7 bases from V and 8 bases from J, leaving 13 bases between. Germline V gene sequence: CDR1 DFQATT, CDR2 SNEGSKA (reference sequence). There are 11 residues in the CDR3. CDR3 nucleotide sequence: TGCAGTGTCCAGCTAGCAAGTACGCAGTATTTT. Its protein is CSVQLASTQYF.

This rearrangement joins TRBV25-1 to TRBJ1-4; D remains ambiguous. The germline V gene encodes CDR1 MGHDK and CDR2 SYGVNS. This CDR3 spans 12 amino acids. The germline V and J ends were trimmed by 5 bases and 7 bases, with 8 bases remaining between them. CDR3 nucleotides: TGTGCCAGCAGTAGAGGAGGTGAAAAACTGTTTTTT. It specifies CASSRGGEKLFF.